These 17 T cell receptor beta chains were sequenced from one sample in a study of identical twins. TCRdb analysed the 5' RACE reads with MiXCR anew, one entry per CDR3 protein. There are 350,000 to 500,000 distinct CDR3 sequences in the sample; under 20% occur only once, and 12% lies in the top ten. Sequencing was done on a sample of naive T cells sorted from blood. Receptor source: a man between 45 and 60 years old in good health.

The sample holds a few counts of this clonotype. Written as DNA, the CDR3 is TGTGCCAGCAGCGTTGAGAGGGGAGAGACCCAGTACTTC. It encodes CASSVERGETQYF. The gene calls are TRBV6-4 and TRBJ2-5, with D tentatively TRBD1 or TRBD2 (5 bases each). With 6 bases removed from V and 4 bases from J, the gap between germline ends came to 12 bases. CDR1 and CDR2 (germline): MRHNA, SNTAGT. CDR3 length: 13 amino acids.

This clonotype came up many times. A read error may account for a junction end that differs from germline. The gene calls are TRBV5-5 and TRBJ2-5, with D hard to call. Germline CDR1 is SGHKS and CDR2 is YYEKEE (reference sequence). The CDR3 contains 11 residues. The CDR3 region is CASIHQETQYF. CDR3 bases: TGTGCCAGCATCCACCAGGAGACCCAGTACTTC. Using reference TRBV5-5 and TRBJ2-5 for the parts outside the CDR3, the full variable domain is DAGVTQSPTHLIKTRGQQVTLRCSPISGHKSVSWYQQVLGQGPQFIFQYYEKEERGRGNFPDRFSARQFPNYSSELNVNALLLGDSALYLCASIHQETQYFGPGTRLLVL.

This clonotype was recorded once. The J gene is TRBJ1-2, the V gene TRBV27; TRBD1 matches 7 bases. In germline, CDR1 is MNHEY, CDR2 SMNVEV (reference sequence). V gave up 5 bases and J gave up 6 bases; unmatched junction bases: 12. The CDR3 sequence is 15 residues long. The CDR3 coding sequence is TGTGCCAGCAGTCCCAGACAGGGAGGAACGGATGGCTACACCTTC. Translating gives CASSPRQGGTDGYTF.

This clonotype was picked up one time. Possible read error: a much larger clone is one base away. The V call is TRBV5-5, the J call TRBJ2-7; tentatively, D is TRBD2 (6 bases). The CDR3 sequence is 14 residues long. Germline CDR1 reads SGHKS; CDR2 reads YYEKEE (reference sequence). The CDR3, as DNA: TGTGTCAGCAGCTACGATCGGGGGAGCTACGAGCAGTACTTC. Its translation: CVSSYDRGSYEQYF. Full variable domain (rest looked up from reference TRBV5-5 and TRBJ2-7): DAGVTQSPTHLIKTRGQQVTLRCSPISGHKSVSWYQQVLGQGPQFIFQYYEKEERGRGNFPDRFSARQFPNYSSELNVNALLLGDSALYLCVSSYDRGSYEQYFGPGTRLTVT.

The J gene is TRBJ1-4, the V gene TRBV20-1; TRBD1 matches at 9 bases. Germline V gene lookup returns CDR1 DFQATT and CDR2 SNEGSKA (reference sequence). The CDR3 extends over 16 amino acids. V was clipped by 1 base and J by 1 base; unmatched bases: 4. The CDR3 DNA follows: TGCAGTGCTAGAGGAGCGGACAGGGGAACTAATGAAAAACTGTTTTTT. This encodes CSARGADRGTNEKLFF.

This clonotype was seen a handful of times. The chain employs TRBV4-1 and TRBJ1-4; D is uncertain. Deletions cut 3 bases from V and 0 bases from J, with 11 bases between. The CDR3 is made up of 16 amino acids. Per germline, CDR1 MGHRA and CDR2 YSYEKL. The CDR3: CASSHNVIATNEKLFF. CDR3 coding DNA: TGCGCCAGCAGCCACAACGTGATTGCAACTAATGAAAAACTGTTTTTT.

This clonotype has more than one count but fewer than ten. The rearrangement uses TRBV20-1 and TRBJ2-5, with D possibly being TRBD2 (5 bases). Germline assignment: CDR1 DFQATT and CDR2 SNEGSKA (reference sequence). Trimming shortened V by 6 bases and J by 2 bases, and 7 bases separated the two germline ends. The CDR3 has 11 amino acids. The CDR3 nucleotides read TGCAGTGCCTGGGAGCAAGAGACCCAGTACTTC. This encodes CSAWEQETQYF.

This chain joins TRBV20-1 and TRBJ2-3, with D perhaps matching TRBD2 (7 bases). This CDR3 spans 16 amino acids. In germline, CDR1 is DFQATT, CDR2 SNEGSKA (reference sequence). Trimming took off 2 bases at V and 4 bases at J, with 19 bases between the two ends. The CDR3 sequence is CSARPLEGGFPDTQYF. The CDR3 nucleotides read TGCAGTGCTAGACCTCTGGAGGGGGGGTTTCCAGATACGCAGTATTTT.

This clonotype was seen more than once but under ten times. The chain couples TRBV20-1 to TRBJ1-1, with D perhaps TRBD1 (6 bases). The CDR3 spans 13 residues. V was trimmed by 4 bases and J by 1 base, leaving 10 bases between them. From germline, CDR1 is DFQATT and CDR2 SNEGSKA (reference sequence). CDR3 amino acids: CSATGQTNTEAFF. DNA for the CDR3: TGCAGTGCTACCGGACAGACGAACACTGAAGCTTTCTTT.

The chain uses TRBV20-1 and TRBJ1-1; D possibly corresponds to TRBD1 (6 bases). This CDR3 contains 16 residues. V was clipped by 0 bases and J by 1 base, with 15 bases between them. Germline V gene sequence: CDR1 DFQATT, CDR2 SNEGSKA (reference sequence). CDR3 coding DNA: TGCAGTGCTAGAGATCTAGCGAGGGGGGCGAACACTGAAGCTTTCTTT. Translating gives CSARDLARGANTEAFF.

This clonotype was counted a few times. The rearrangement links TRBV11-2 to TRBJ2-1, with 7 bases lining up with TRBD2. CDR1 is SGHAT and CDR2 is FQNNGV in the germline V gene. This CDR3 region has 19 residues. V shed 0 bases and J 4 bases; nucleotides not matched to a gene: 15. CDR3 sequence reads: CASSLDLDSGASQYNEQFF. CDR3 DNA sequence: TGTGCCAGCAGCTTAGACCTTGACAGCGGGGCTAGCCAGTACAATGAGCAGTTCTTC.

This clonotype was seen only a few times. V is TRBV9 and J is TRBJ1-1; maybe TRBD1 (5 bases). CDR1 is SGDLS and CDR2 is YYNGEE in the germline V gene. Trimming stripped 4 bases from V and 7 bases from J, with 14 bases between. This CDR3 has 13 amino acids. CDR3 bases: TGTGCCAGCAGCCCCCGGGGGAACGGTGAAGCTTTCTTT. Protein: CASSPRGNGEAFF.

Ten or more counts support this clonotype. J is TRBJ1-1 and V is TRBV6-1; D not certain. Germline CDR1 is MNHNS and CDR2 is SASEGT. Trimming cost V 7 bases and J 2 bases, with 14 bases left between them. The CDR3 covers 14 residues. Written as DNA, the CDR3 is TGTGCCAGCAAAACCGTCGGGCAAAACACTGAAGCTTTCTTT. This codes for CASKTVGQNTEAFF.

Concerning this clonotype: A read error may explain this, as a much larger clone is one base away. J is TRBJ2-3 and V is TRBV15; D ambiguous. The CDR3 loop spans 16 amino acids. From germline, CDR1 is LNHNV and CDR2 YYDKDF (reference sequence). Trimming stripped 5 bases from V and 3 bases from J, with 18 bases between. Here the CDR3 DNA reads TGTGCCACCAGCGCGAGGATCCTGCCTTCGACAGATACGCAGTATTTT. Its protein is CATSARILPSTDTQYF. Drawing the rest from reference TRBV15 and TRBJ2-3, the complete variable domain is DAMVIQNPRYQVTQFGKPVTLSCSQTLNHNVMYWYQQKSSQAPKLLFHYYDKDFNNEADTPDNFQSRRPNTSFCFLDIRSPGLGDTAMYLCATSARILPSTDTQYFGPGTRLTVL.

The V call is TRBV20-1, the J call TRBJ2-7; D unresolved. Germline CDR1 reads DFQATT; CDR2 reads SNEGSKA (reference sequence). V shed 0 bases and J shed 2 bases, with 14 bases lying between them. The length of the CDR3 is 15 residues. CDR3 region: CSARDLQHYAYEQYF. The CDR3 DNA sequence: TGCAGTGCTAGAGATCTCCAGCATTATGCCTACGAGCAGTACTTC.

This clonotype was seen more than once but under ten times. The rearrangement links TRBV12-3 or TRBV12-4 to TRBJ2-1; TRBD1 is a possible D gene (5 bases). V lost 2 bases and J 9 bases, leaving 11 bases between the germline ends. CDR3 size: 13 residues. CDR3 in DNA: TGTGCCAGCAGTTTACAGGGTCGAGGTGAGCAGTTCTTC. Amino acids: CASSLQGRGEQFF.

This clonotype has more than one count but fewer than ten. Here the CDR3 reads CASSLALGGELFF. The CDR3 DNA follows: TGTGCCAGCAGCTTAGCGTTGGGCGGGGAGCTGTTTTTT. The rearrangement links TRBV7-2 to TRBJ2-2; unclear D gene. In germline, CDR1 is SGHTA, CDR2 FQGNSA. V lost 0 bases, J lost 7 bases, and 6 bases lay in between. The CDR3 runs to 13 residues.